Below, 6 T cell receptor beta chains from the same sample are listed, as sequenced in a study of blood T cell repertoires in COVID-19. Produced via immunoSEQ multiplex PCR; TCRdb's table is partial and in-frame only. The table records approximately 260,000 clones, about nine tenths of them present only once. Sequenced sample: PBMCs or T cells enriched from blood (not recorded which). These receptor sequences come from a woman between 18 and 30 years old who had recovered from COVID-19.

V and J are TRBV29-1 and TRBJ2-2; D is uncertain. The CDR3 spans 14 residues. CDR1 SQVTM and CDR2 ANQGSEA come from the germline V gene. V lost 7 bases, J lost 2 bases, and 14 bases lay in between. The CDR3 DNA sequence: TGCAGCGGTCGGTACCCCCATAACACCGGGGAGCTGTTTTTT. This gives the protein CSGRYPHNTGELFF.

The V gene is TRBV3-1 (or the pseudogene TRBV3-2), the J gene TRBJ2-7; no firm D call. The CDR3 extends over 16 amino acids. The V gene lost 5 bases and the J gene lost 0 bases, with 17 bases spanning the gap. Germline CDR1 LGHDT, CDR2 YNNKEL (reference sequence). The CDR3 region is CASSDPSRIGSYEQYF. The CDR3 nucleotides read TGTGCCAGCAGCGACCCGTCGCGGATTGGCTCCTACGAGCAGTACTTC.

V gene TRBV4-1 combines with J gene TRBJ1-5; tentative D call: TRBD1 (6 bases). Germline V lookup: CDR1 MGHRA, CDR2 YSYEKL. This CDR3 has 17 amino acids. V gave up 0 bases and J gave up 5 bases, with 17 bases separating them. The DNA for the CDR3 is TGCGCCAGCAGCCAAGATCATGCGGACAGACGTTATCAGCCCCAGCATTTT. This translates into CASSQDHADRRYQPQHF.

The table lists this clone with a count of one. This chain uses TRBV6-1 with TRBJ2-1, with 13 bases identical to TRBD2. Germline V gene lookup returns CDR1 MNHNS and CDR2 SASEGT. The J segment lost 9 bases and the V segment lost 4 bases, leaving 9 bases of the junction unmatched. The CDR3 spans 16 residues. Here the CDR3 reads CASSVRPGLAGFEQFF. The CDR3 DNA sequence: TGTGCCAGCAGTGTTAGACCGGGACTAGCGGGATTTGAGCAGTTCTTC.

This rearrangement joins TRBV11-2 to TRBJ1-4; 10 bases match TRBD1. The germline V gene has CDR1 SGHAT and CDR2 FQNNGV. Trimming cost V 4 bases and J 10 bases; bases outside gene matches: 12. This CDR3 has 16 amino acids. The CDR3 region is CASSSGRGTGAGKLFF. The CDR3, as DNA: TGTGCCAGCAGCTCCGGAAGGGGGACAGGGGCTGGAAAACTGTTTTTT. Full variable domain (rest looked up from reference TRBV11-2 and TRBJ1-4): EAGVAQSPRYKIIEKRQSVAFWCNPISGHATLYWYQQILGQGPKLLIQFQNNGVVDDSQLPKDRFSAERLKGVDSTLKIQPAKLEDSAVYLCASSSGRGTGAGKLFFGSGTQLSVL.

V usage is TRBV10-2 and J usage is TRBJ1-1; TRBD1 agrees at 7 bases. CDR3 length: 14 amino acids. Losses at the gene ends were 10 bases for V and 2 bases for J; bases not matched to a gene: 10. Germline CDR1 is WSHSY and CDR2 is SAAADI. The CDR3 sequence is CATRGQHLNTEAFF. CDR3 nucleotide sequence: TGCGCCACAAGGGGACAGCATCTTAACACTGAAGCTTTCTTT.